This TCR beta chain appears in the sequencing data of a study of T cell changes during pregnancy in multiple sclerosis. Germline V CDR1 and CDR2: SEHNR, FQNEAQ (reference sequence). The CDR3 is 15 amino acids. V shed 5 bases, J shed 0 bases, and the junction held 4 bases outside the gene matches. Libraries were prepared by immunoSEQ multiplex PCR; TCRdb keeps only in-frame clonotypes and omits some of them. The sample yields over 70,000 clones, about 91% seen once. The sample was peripheral blood, taken in the first trimester of pregnancy. This chain links TRBV7-9 with TRBJ1-2, with TRBD1 matching 9 bases. The clonotype was recovered from a female donor in good health, enrolled as a control in a pregnancy study. In DNA, the CDR3 is TGTGCCAGCAGCGCTTGGGACAGGGCTAACTATGGCTACACCTTC. This gives the protein CASSAWDRANYGYTF.